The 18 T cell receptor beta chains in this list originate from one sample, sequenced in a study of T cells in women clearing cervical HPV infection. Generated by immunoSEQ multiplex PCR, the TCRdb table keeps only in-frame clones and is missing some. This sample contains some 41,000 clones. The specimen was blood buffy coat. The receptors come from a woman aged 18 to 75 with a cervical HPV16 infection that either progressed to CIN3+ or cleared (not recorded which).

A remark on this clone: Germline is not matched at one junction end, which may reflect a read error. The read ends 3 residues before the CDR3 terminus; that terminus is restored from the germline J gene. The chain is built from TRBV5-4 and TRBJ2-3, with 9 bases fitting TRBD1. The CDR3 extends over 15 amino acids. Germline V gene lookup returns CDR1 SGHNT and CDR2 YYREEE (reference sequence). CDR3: CASSPKDRGTDTQYF. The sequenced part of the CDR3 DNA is TGTGCCAGCAGCCCTAAGGACAGGGGCACGGATACG. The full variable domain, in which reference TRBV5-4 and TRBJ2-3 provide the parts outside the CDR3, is ETGVTQSPTHLIKTRGQQVTLRCSSQSGHNTVSWYQQALGQGPQFIFQYYREEENGRGNFPPRFSGLQFPNYSSELNVNALELDDSALYLCASSPKDRGTDTQYFGPGTRLTVL.

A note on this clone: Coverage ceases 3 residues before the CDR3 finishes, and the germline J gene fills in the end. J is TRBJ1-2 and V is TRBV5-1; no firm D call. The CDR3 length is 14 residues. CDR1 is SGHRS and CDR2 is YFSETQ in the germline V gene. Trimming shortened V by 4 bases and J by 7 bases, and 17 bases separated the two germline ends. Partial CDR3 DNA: TGCGCCAGCAGCCCGCCCAATTTTCCCGGTGGC. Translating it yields CASSPPNFPGG. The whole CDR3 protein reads CASSPPNFPGGYTF.

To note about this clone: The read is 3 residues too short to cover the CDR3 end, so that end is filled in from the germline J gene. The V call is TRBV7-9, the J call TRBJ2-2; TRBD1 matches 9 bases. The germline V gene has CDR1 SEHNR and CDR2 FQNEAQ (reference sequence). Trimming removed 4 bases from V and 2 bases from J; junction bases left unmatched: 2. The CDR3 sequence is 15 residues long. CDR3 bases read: TGTGCCAGCAGCTGGGGACAGGGAAACACCGGGGAG. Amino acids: CASSWGQGNTGE. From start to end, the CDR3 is CASSWGQGNTGELFF.

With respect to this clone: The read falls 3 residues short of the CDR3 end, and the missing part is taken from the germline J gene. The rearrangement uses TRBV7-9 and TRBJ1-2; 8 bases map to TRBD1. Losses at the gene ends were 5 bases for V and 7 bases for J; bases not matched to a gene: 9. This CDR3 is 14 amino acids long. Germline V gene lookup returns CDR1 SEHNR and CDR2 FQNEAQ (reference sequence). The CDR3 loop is CASSVAQGAGGYTF. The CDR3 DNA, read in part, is TGTGCCAGCAGCGTCGCCCAGGGGGCCGGTGGC.

The covered CDR3 bases are TGTGCCAGCAGCTTAACCGAGGGCCTTAGCACAGATACG. This translates into CASSLTEGLSTDT. The full CDR3 protein is CASSLTEGLSTDTQYF. The chain is built from TRBV7-8 and TRBJ2-3; maybe TRBD2 (5 bases). The CDR3 end falls 3 residues outside the read, so it is completed with the germline J gene. The V and J ends lost 2 bases and 0 bases respectively, with 12 bases between them. This CDR3 comprises 16 residues. In germline, CDR1 is SGHVS, CDR2 FQNEAQ.

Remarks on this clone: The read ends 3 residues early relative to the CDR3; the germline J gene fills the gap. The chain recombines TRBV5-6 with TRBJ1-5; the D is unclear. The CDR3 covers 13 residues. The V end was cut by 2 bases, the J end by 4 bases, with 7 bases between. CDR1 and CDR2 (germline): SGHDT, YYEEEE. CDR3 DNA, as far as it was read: TGTGCCAGCAGCTTCGGAGGGAATCAGCCC. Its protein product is CASSFGGNQP. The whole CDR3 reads CASSFGGNQPQHF.

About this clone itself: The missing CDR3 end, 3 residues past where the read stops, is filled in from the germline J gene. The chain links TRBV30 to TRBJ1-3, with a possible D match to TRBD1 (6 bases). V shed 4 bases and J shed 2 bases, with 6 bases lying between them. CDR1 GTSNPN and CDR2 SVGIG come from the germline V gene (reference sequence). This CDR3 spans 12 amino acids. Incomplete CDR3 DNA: TGTGCCTGGAACAGGGCTGGAAACACC. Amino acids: CAWNRAGNT. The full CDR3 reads CAWNRAGNTIYF.

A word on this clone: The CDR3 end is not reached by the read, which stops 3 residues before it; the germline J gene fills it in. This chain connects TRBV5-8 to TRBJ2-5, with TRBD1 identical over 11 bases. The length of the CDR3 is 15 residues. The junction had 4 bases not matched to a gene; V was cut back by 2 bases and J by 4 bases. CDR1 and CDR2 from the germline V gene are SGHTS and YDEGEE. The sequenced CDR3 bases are TGTGCCAGCAGCTTACGGACAGGGGGCCGAGAGACC. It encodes CASSLRTGGRET. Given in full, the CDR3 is CASSLRTGGRETQYF. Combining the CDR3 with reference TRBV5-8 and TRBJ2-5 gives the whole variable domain EAGVTQSPTHLIKTRGQQATLRCSPISGHTSVYWYQQALGLGLQFLLWYDEGEERNRGNFPPRFSGRQFPNYSSELNVNALELEDSALYLCASSLRTGGRETQYFGPGTRLLVL.

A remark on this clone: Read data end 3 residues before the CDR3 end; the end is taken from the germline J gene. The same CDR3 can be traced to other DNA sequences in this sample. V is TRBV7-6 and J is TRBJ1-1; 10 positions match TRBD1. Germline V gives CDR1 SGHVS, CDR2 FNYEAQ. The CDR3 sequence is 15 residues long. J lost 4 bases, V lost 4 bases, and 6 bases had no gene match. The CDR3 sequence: CASSSGTGESTEAFF. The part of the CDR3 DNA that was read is TGTGCCAGCAGCTCCGGGACAGGGGAGAGCACTGAA. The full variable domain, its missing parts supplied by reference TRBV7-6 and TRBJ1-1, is GAGVSQSPRYKVTKRGQDVALRCDPISGHVSLYWYRQALGQGPEFLTYFNYEAQQDKSGLPNDRFSAERPEGSISTLTIQRTEQRDSAMYRCASSSGTGESTEAFFGQGTRLTVV.

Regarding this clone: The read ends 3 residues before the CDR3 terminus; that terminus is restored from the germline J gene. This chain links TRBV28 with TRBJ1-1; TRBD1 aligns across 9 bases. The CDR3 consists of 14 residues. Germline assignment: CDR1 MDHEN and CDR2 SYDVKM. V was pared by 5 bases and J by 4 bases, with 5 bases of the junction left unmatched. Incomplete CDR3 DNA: TGTGCCAGCAGTGGGGACAGGGTAACCACTGAA. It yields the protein CASSGDRVTTE. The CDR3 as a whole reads CASSGDRVTTEAFF.

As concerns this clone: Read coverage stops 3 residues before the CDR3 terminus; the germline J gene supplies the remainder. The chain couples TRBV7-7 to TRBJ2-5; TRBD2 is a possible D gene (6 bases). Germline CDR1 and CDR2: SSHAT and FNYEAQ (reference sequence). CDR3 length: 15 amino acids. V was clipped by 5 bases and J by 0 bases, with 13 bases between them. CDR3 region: CASSPGWGDQETQYF. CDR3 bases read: TGTGCCAGCAGCCCCGGGTGGGGGGACCAAGAGACC.

CDR3 DNA (partial): TGCGCCAGAACCGGGACAGCCTTATTCAACTATGGC. This encodes CARTGTALFNYG. The entire CDR3 is CARTGTALFNYGYTF. J is TRBJ1-2 and V is TRBV5-1, with TRBD1 identical over 7 bases. The sequenced fragment ends 3 residues before the CDR3 boundary, so the rest is inferred from the germline J gene. This CDR3 region has 15 residues. J was trimmed by 2 bases and V by 8 bases; bases with no gene match: 12. Germline V gene sequence: CDR1 SGHRS, CDR2 YFSETQ.

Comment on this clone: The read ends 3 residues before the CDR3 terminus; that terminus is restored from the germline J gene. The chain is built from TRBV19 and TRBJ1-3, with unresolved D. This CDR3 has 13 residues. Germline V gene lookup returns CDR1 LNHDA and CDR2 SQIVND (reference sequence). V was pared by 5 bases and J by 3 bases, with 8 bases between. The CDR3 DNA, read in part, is TGTGCCAGTAGTGTCCAGGATGGAAACACC. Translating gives CASSVQDGNT. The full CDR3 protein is CASSVQDGNTIYF.

The part of the CDR3 DNA that was read is TGCAGCGACCTTAGGGGCCTCCCAGATACG. Its protein product is CSDLRGLPDT. The whole CDR3 sequence is CSDLRGLPDTQYF. The J gene is TRBJ2-3, the V gene TRBV29-1, with D perhaps TRBD1 (5 bases). The CDR3 end lies 3 residues beyond the end of the read and is filled in from the germline J gene. The CDR3 length is 13 residues. V lost 7 bases and J lost 4, with 15 bases in between. The germline V gene has CDR1 SQVTM and CDR2 ANQGSEA.

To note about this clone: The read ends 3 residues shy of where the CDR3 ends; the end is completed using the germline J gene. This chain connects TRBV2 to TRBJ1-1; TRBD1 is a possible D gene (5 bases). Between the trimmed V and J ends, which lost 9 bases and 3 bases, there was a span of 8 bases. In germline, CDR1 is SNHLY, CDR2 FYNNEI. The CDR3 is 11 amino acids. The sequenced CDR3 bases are TGTGCCAGAGGGGCCGACACTGAA. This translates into CARGADTE. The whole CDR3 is CARGADTEAFF.

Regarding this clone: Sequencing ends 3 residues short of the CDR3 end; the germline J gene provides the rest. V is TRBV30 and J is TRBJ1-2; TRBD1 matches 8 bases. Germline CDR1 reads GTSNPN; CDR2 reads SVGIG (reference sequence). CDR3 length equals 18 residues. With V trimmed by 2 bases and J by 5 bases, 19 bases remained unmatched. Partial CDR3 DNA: TGTGCCTGGAGTTCCCCGAAGATACCAGGGGGCGCCGAGTATGGC. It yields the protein CAWSSPKIPGGAEYG. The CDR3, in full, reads CAWSSPKIPGGAEYGYTF.

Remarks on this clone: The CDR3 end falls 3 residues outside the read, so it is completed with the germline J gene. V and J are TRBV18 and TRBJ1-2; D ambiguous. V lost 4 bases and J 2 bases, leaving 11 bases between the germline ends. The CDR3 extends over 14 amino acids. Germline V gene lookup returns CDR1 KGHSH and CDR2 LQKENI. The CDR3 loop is CASSLPERNYGYTF. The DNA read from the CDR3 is TGTGCCAGCTCACTCCCTGAAAGGAACTATGGC. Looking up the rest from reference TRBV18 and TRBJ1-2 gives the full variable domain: NAGVMQNPRHLVRRRGQEARLRCSPMKGHSHVYWYRQLPEEGLKFMVYLQKENIIDESGMPKERFSAEFPKEGPSILRIQQVVRGDSAAYFCASSLPERNYGYTFGSGTRLTVV.

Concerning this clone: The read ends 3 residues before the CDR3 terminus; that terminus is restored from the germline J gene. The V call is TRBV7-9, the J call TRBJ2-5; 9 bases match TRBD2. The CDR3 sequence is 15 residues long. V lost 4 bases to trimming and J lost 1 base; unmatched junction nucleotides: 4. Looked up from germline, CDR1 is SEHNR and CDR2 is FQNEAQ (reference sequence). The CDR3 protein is CASSWSGGLQETQYF. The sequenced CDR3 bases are TGTGCCAGCAGCTGGAGCGGGGGGCTCCAAGAGACC.